This T cell receptor (beta chain) was found in a study of cytomegalovirus exposure and HLA in healthy donors (dated by TCRdb to the late 2010s). With regard to the full study: An earlier analysis of 587 of the donors reported 250 to 350 Gb of sequence data and 117 million unique TCR beta sequences from around 200 million T cells. Typing coverage varied by locus: roughly 620-640 donors for A, B, C, DRB1 and DQB1; roughly 560 for DQA1; some 610 for DPA1; roughly 450 for DPB1. A later genetic analysis took genome-wide SNP genotypes for about 65% of the roughly 670 donors and used that subset as a discovery cohort. All discovery cohort repertoires had been generated using a single sequencing platform. The study was designed to test whether signatures of past pathogen exposure could be identified by cataloging public T cell receptors. Four or five DR-DQ haplotypes were handled as single units for association and clustering, since linkage in the cohort was strong. In a later analysis, previously published TCR beta repertoires from about 640 donors were re-analyzed and high-resolution HLA genotyping was added so that TCR occurrence patterns could be studied. Donor age, sex, ethnicity and CMV serostatus were compiled together with the repertoire data. Along with the approximately 670-subject first cohort, a separate validation cohort of roughly 110 different subjects was used. The genetic ancestry cluster associated with self-reported Caucasian donors included roughly four fifths of the approximately 410 genotyped donors. The T cell repertoires of under 750 subjects were profiled by immunosequencing and related to cytomegalovirus serostatus. Across 398 genotyped donors of the cohort, an average of roughly 250,000 unique TCR beta nucleotide sequences per donor were sequenced, and around 19% of those sequences were non-productive. Rather than drawing on any new phenotypic data, the later analysis identified candidate immune exposures from TCR beta sequences and the way those sequences occurred across donors. HLA typing covered class I and class II loci at four-digit resolution. In an earlier analysis of roughly 540 of the donors, high-throughput TCR beta sequencing was used to judge whether each TCR beta V gene segment behaved as functional or pseudogenic. An early release covering roughly 640 HLA-typed donors comprised roughly 300 gigabases of sequencing data and approximately 85 million unique TCR sequences. To predict cytomegalovirus infection status, the study combined high-throughput TCR immunosequencing, statistical association of individual TCRs with disease status, and machine learning. General study outcomes and caveats: Roughly uniform sequencing depth across donors was assumed in presence/absence analyses, although this assumption may not hold. A total of 164 TCR beta chains were listed by the study as associated with cytomegalovirus. At a false discovery rate of 0.05, a later analysis linked about 17,000 TCR beta sequences to specific HLA alleles. A few of the identified cytomegalovirus-associated TCR beta chains were confirmed in vitro to be specific for cytomegalovirus antigens. Immune exposure information for the cohort was limited to CMV serostatus. In a later analysis, HLA-associated TCR beta chains were found to be more clonally expanded and to have lower generation probabilities than equally common non-associated chains. A further reported finding was that TCR beta sequences accurately predicted the HLA-A and HLA-B alleles for most subjects in the first cohort. The authors suggested that the approach could potentially be extended to other disease states and immunological phenotypes. Because some donors lacked HLA typing at each locus, the association tests relied only on the typed subset. Because counts were too low, about 18 rarely observed V segments, including chromosome 9 orphons, were excluded from the earlier analysis of about 500 of the donors. An earlier analysis of some 560 of the donors showed that most TCR beta V segments appeared in productive rearrangements either about 87% or about 30% of the time, which broadly matched IMGT annotations. A later analysis found that most CMV-associated TCR beta chains appeared HLA-restricted, with HLA associations seemingly driven largely by CMV exposure. In a later genetic analysis, a missense DCLRE1C variant was associated with V-gene and J-gene trimming of TCR beta chains, and the association was replicated in an independent cohort. When HLA alleles, especially DR and DQ, strongly co-occurred, TCR associations were difficult to assign to individual alleles. In a later genetic analysis, fewer N-insertions in productive TCRs were reported among donors in an Asian-associated ancestry cluster than the 666-donor mean. While some public TCRs were present in many individuals, most TCR sequences turned up only very rarely across donors. In a later analysis, the rate of TCR association differed among HLA loci, with DRB1 alleles having the most associated TCRs and HLA-C alleles having the fewest. Some IMGT-functional V segments, including TRBV6-2 and TRBV6-3, could not be distinguished by the 87-base-pair reads and were therefore excluded. In a later analysis, several top co-occurrence clusters were reported to appear linked to parvovirus B19, influenza, CMV and Epstein-Barr virus. Cytomegalovirus status was reported to be diagnosed by the classifier with high specificity and sensitivity in both the original and validation cohorts. Only TCR beta chains were sequenced in this cohort, and the absence of alpha or paired-chain data limited detectable features. A cluster of highly shared sequence variants was judged likely to be a technical artifact of the sequencing pipeline. Linkage disequilibrium might explain the correlated functional status among segregating V segments, but an unknown experimental factor could not be ruled out.

Of note for this clone: Which antigen it targets is not known. Qualities for individual bases were not recorded, and no much larger clone is one base off.

The cohort consisted of 650 to 850 healthy bone marrow donors. Cohort members were all nominally healthy when sampled, although unrecorded immune exposures were likely present. Of the 666 cohort members, about 270 had a positive CMV serostatus and roughly 370 had a negative one, while no CMV serostatus was recorded for the donor. Each donor provided a peripheral blood sample, and peripheral blood mononuclear cells were used for TCR beta sequencing. The Qiagen DNeasy Blood Extraction Kit was used to extract genomic DNA from the blood cell samples. V gives up 0 bases and J gives up 8 bases, and the segment between their germline ends measures 13 bases. CDR3 length: 14 amino acids, cysteine to phenylalanine. Only the CDR3 DNA is retained, 42 bases long and in frame from the first base. In the germline V gene, CDR1 corresponds to MNHEY and CDR2 to SVGAGI. Receptor amplification or capture employed the immunoSEQ multiplex PCR assay. For the multiplex PCR, a mixture combining 60 forward primers for TCR Vbeta segments and 13 reverse primers for TCR Jbeta segments was used. A multiplex PCR assay on genomic DNA amplified the CDR3 region of rearranged TCR beta genes. The amplified TCR beta libraries were sequenced on the Illumina HiSeq System as 87-base-pair reads. The study's processing was this. A later analysis tallied around 87 million unique TCR beta chains across the 666 repertoires, and about 12 million of those chains were shared by two or more donors. A nearest-neighbor algorithm error-corrected the raw reads and collapsed the reads into unique sequences, merging closely related sequences to remove PCR and sequencing errors. CDR3 sequences were aligned to IMGT reference sequences to assign V, D and J gene segments. For a sequence to be retained, a match of at least six nucleotides was required to both a V gene segment and a J gene segment. Rearrangements were classified as productive when the CDR3 lacked stop codons and remained in frame with V and J, and all other rearrangements were classified as non-productive. Following IMGT convention, CDR3 was defined as the stretch from the second conserved V-encoded cysteine to the conserved J-encoded phenylalanine. The earlier analysis of some 600 of the donors excluded sequences that lacked an unambiguous match to a single V gene segment. In an earlier analysis of about 590 of the donors, a V segment was called functional when productive rearrangements were above 56.7%, and segregating when the standard deviation between donors exceeded 5%. A statistical classification framework was built to diagnose cytomegalovirus status from the catalog of TCR beta chain sequences. V and J gene assignment, in a later analysis, came from comparing TCR nucleotide sequences with IMGT/GENE-DB human TR gene sequences. The TCRdist pipeline was used in a later analysis to assign CDR3 sequences and most-parsimonious VDJ recombination scenarios. In a later analysis, each TCR beta chain was defined by its CDR3 amino acid sequence together with its V-gene family, and reads without a unique V-gene family were excluded. A later analysis removed 600 or so highly shared, low-generation-probability nucleotide sequences to deal with suspected cross-contamination and a sequencing artifact. In a later analysis, a clonal expansion index was calculated for each public chain from normalized within-repertoire ranks of inferred template counts. In a later analysis, generation probabilities were computed using a VDJ recombination model fitted to out-of-frame rearrangements, and the results were checked against IGoR. A later analysis scored TCR-TCR, TCR-HLA and TCR-CMV co-occurrence with hypergeometric tests, applying a repertoire-size bias correction to TCR pairs. False discovery rates were estimated in a later analysis by permuting HLA or CMV assignments 20 times. In a later analysis, co-occurring TCRs were grouped with DBSCAN, and TCRdist sequence similarity was added when clustering was performed within HLA-allele-positive subsets. Repertoires with fewer than 30,000 or more than 120,000 public chains were left out of co-occurrence clustering, as were roughly five repertoires with anomalous nucleotide sharing. The clones in this table, taken by TCRdb from immuneACCESS, are in-frame only. Not every clone is retained; where verified, under half of the shortfall comes from an unresolved V gene, and the cause of the rest is unknown. V and J calls and clone size follow that table, whereas D and trimming were derived from the DNA. The sample records over 200,000 clones, more than 75% of which are singletons. Over 1% of the sample lies in the top ten.

The chain uses TRBV6-5 and TRBJ1-2; D gene: possibly TRBD1, on 6 matching bases. The sequenced material came from PBMCs. This TCR was sampled from a human donor in good health. The encoded CDR3 is CASSYSEQGVGYTF. The sequenced DNA is TGTGCCAGCAGTTACTCAGAACAGGGAGTCGGCTACACCTTC.